This is a list of T cell receptor beta chains from one sample in a study of cytomegalovirus exposure and HLA in healthy donors. Profiling relied on immunoSEQ multiplex PCR, and the TCRdb table lists in-frame clones only, not all of them. The sample totals tens of thousands of clones; its top ten clones hold approximately 1%. Specimen: PBMCs. Source of these receptors: a woman aged 30 to 39 in good health and CMV-seronegative. Each CDR3 is given with its conserved first and last residue. A D gene is named only where the DNA matches it firmly.

>TRBD1|TRBV4-1|TRBJ1-4
TGCGCCAGCAGCCGGGCCGGGACAGGGCTTGAAAAACTGTTTTTT
CASSRAGTGLEKLFF
>-|TRBV6-5|TRBJ1-6
TGTGCCAGCAGTTACTCGACAGTCTCCACTAATTCACCCCTCCACTTT
CASSYSTVSTNSPLHF
>TRBD2|TRBV4-2|TRBJ2-1
TGTGCCAGCAGCCAAAGACTTAGTGCGCGGGGGGGCGGGGAGCAGTTCTTC
CASSQRLSARGGGEQFF
>TRBD1|TRBV7-9|TRBJ1-2
TGTGCCAGCAGCCCGCCCCCGGGGACAGGGGGTTATGGCTACACCTTC
CASSPPPGTGGYGYTF
>-|TRBV12-5|TRBJ1-3
TGTGCTAGTGCCGTGGGGGCCTCTGGAAACACCATATATTTT
CASAVGASGNTIYF
>TRBD1|TRBV27|TRBJ1-2
TGTGCCAGCAGGCTGGACAGGGGAGCCTATGGCTACACCTTC
CASRLDRGAYGYTF
>TRBD2|TRBV19|TRBJ2-3
TGTGCCAGTAGTATGAGCGGGAGTCACACAGATACGCAGTATTTT
CASSMSGSHTDTQYF
>-|TRBV5-1|TRBJ2-5
TGCGCCAGCAGCTTTCTAGATCAGACCCAGTACTTC
CASSFLDQTQYF
>-|TRBV19|TRBJ2-3
TGTGCCAGTAGTACCGACCCCACTAGTTCCCCAGATACGCAGTATTTT
CASSTDPTSSPDTQYF
>-|TRBV7-2|TRBJ1-2
TGTGCCAGCAGCTTAGATAGTGGTAACGGGGGGAACTATGGCTACACCTTC
CASSLDSGNGGNYGYTF
>-|TRBV15|TRBJ1-2
TGTGCCACCAGCAGAGTTGCTTTGCGGGGCGTCGGCTACACCTTC
CATSRVALRGVGYTF
>-|TRBV27|TRBJ2-5
TGTGCCAGCAGTTTAAAGCCGTACCAAGAGACCCAGTACTTC
CASSLKPYQETQYF